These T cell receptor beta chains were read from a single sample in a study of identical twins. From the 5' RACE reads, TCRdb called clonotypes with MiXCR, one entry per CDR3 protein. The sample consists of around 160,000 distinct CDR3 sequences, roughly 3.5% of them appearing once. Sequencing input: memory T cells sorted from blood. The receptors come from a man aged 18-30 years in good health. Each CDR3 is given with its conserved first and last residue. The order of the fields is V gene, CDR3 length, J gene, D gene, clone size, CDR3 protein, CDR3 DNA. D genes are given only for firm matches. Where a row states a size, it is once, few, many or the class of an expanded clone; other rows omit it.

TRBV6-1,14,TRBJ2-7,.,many,CASRLTATIYEQYF,TGTGCCAGCCGTCTTACGGCGACGATCTACGAGCAGTACTTC
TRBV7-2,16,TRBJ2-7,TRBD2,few,CASSLAGASGRRGQYF,TGTGCCAGCAGCTTAGCTGGGGCTAGCGGGAGACGTGGGCAGTACTTC
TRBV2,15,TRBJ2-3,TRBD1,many,CASRKRTGNADTQYF,TGTGCCAGCAGGAAGAGGACAGGGAACGCAGATACGCAGTATTTT
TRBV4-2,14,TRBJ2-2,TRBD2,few,CASSQKREPGELFF,TGTGCCAGCAGCCAAAAGCGGGAGCCCGGGGAGCTGTTTTTT
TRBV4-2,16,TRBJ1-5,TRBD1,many,CASRATGTGNNQPQHF,TGTGCCAGCAGGGCGACCGGGACAGGAAATAATCAGCCCCAGCATTTT
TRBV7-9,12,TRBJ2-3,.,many,CASAAGTDTQYF,TGTGCCAGCGCGGCGGGCACAGATACGCAGTATTTT
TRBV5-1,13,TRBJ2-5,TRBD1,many,CASSSGGPQTQYF,TGCGCCAGCAGCTCAGGGGGTCCGCAGACCCAGTACTTC
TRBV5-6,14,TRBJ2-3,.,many,CASSFGPGEDTQYF,TGTGCCAGCAGCTTTGGCCCGGGGGAGGATACGCAGTATTTT
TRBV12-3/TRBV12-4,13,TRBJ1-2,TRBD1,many,CASSSQGAGGYTF,TGTGCCAGCAGTTCACAGGGGGCAGGTGGCTACACCTTC
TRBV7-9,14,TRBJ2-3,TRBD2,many,CASSLGIAGDTQYF,TGTGCCAGCAGCTTAGGTATAGCGGGAGATACGCAGTATTTT
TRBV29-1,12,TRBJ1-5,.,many,CSARDGNQPQHF,TGCAGCGCTAGGGACGGCAATCAGCCCCAGCATTTT
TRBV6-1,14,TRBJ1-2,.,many,CASSEARQSYGYTF,TGTGCCAGCAGTGAAGCGAGGCAGAGCTATGGCTACACCTTC
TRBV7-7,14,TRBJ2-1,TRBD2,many,CASSLLAGAPEQFF,TGTGCCAGCAGCCTACTAGCGGGAGCACCTGAGCAGTTCTTC
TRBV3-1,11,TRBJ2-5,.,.,CASTVAETQYF,TGTGCCAGCACTGTGGCCGAGACCCAGTACTTC
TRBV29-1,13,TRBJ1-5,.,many,CSVGQQGNQPQHF,TGCAGCGTTGGACAACAGGGAAATCAGCCCCAGCATTTT
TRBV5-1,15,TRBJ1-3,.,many,CASSLGWGQGNTIYF,TGCGCCAGCAGCTTGGGCTGGGGTCAGGGAAACACCATATATTTT
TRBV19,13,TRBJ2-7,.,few,CASSTAFWNEQYF,TGTGCCAGTAGTACCGCCTTTTGGAACGAGCAGTACTTC
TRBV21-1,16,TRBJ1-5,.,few,CASSKAGTDSNQPQHF,TGTGCCAGCAGCAAAGCTGGGACGGATAGCAATCAGCCCCAGCATTTT
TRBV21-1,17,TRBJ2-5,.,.,CASSNPPSGKRQKTQYF,TGTGCCAGCAGCAACCCCCCTAGCGGGAAACGGCAAAAGACCCAGTACTTC
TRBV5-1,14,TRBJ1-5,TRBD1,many,CASSPGQANQPQHF,TGCGCCAGCAGCCCAGGACAGGCCAATCAGCCCCAGCATTTT
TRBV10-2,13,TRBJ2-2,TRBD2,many,CAGSGGNTGELFF,TGCGCCGGAAGCGGGGGGAACACCGGGGAGCTGTTTTTT
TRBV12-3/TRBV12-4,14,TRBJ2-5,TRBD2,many,CASSPTSGRSNQYF,TGTGCCAGCAGCCCGACTAGCGGGAGGAGTAACCAGTACTTC
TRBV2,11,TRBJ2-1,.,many,CASSPNYEQFF,TGTGCCAGCAGTCCGAACTATGAGCAGTTCTTC
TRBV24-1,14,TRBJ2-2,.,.,CATSSAGNNGELFF,TGTGCCACCAGCTCTGCAGGGAATAACGGGGAGCTGTTTTTT
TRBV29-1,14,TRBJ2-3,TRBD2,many,CSAGTSGNTDTQYF,TGCAGCGCCGGGACTAGCGGCAACACAGATACGCAGTATTTT
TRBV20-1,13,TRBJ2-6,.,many,CSARRAGANVLTF,TGCAGTGCTAGGAGGGCTGGGGCCAACGTCCTGACTTTC
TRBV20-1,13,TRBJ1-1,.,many,CSARDFGGTEAFF,TGCAGTGCTAGAGATTTTGGAGGCACTGAAGCTTTCTTT
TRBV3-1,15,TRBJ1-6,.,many,CASSQWGTPYSPLHF,TGTGCCAGCAGCCAGTGGGGGACACCATATTCACCCCTCCACTTT
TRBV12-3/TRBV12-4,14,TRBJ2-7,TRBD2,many,CASTDQGLVYEQYF,TGTGCCAGCACCGACCAGGGACTAGTCTACGAGCAGTACTTC
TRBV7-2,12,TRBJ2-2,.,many,CASSLVGGELFF,TGTGCCAGCAGCTTAGTCGGCGGGGAGCTGTTTTTT
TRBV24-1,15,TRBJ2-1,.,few,CATSDLRGGPNEQFF,TGTGCCACCAGTGATTTGCGCGGAGGGCCCAATGAGCAGTTCTTC
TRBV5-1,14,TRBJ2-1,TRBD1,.,CASSLGQEYNEQFF,TGCGCCAGCAGCCTGGGACAGGAATACAATGAGCAGTTCTTC
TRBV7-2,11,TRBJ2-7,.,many,CASSSDYEQYF,TGTGCCAGCAGCTCTGACTACGAGCAGTACTTC
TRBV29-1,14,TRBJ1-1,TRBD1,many,CSVVVGQGGTEAFF,TGCAGCGTTGTTGTGGGACAGGGAGGAACTGAAGCTTTCTTT
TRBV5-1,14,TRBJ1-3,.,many,CASSSGSSGNTIYF,TGCGCCAGCAGCTCCGGGAGCTCTGGAAACACCATATATTTT
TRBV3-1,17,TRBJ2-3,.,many,CASSQDRVSGGGSAQYF,TGTGCCAGCAGCCAAGATCGGGTTAGCGGAGGGGGTTCGGCGCAGTATTTT
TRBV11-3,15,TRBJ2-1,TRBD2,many,CASSGGGEKYNEQFF,TGTGCCAGCAGCGGTGGGGGGGAGAAATACAATGAGCAGTTCTTC
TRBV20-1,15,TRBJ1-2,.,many,CSADRAAENNYGYTF,TGCAGTGCCGACCGGGCGGCCGAGAATAACTATGGCTACACCTTC
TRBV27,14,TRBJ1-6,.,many,CASSRITGNSPLHF,TGTGCCAGCAGCCGAATTACAGGGAATTCACCCCTCCACTTT
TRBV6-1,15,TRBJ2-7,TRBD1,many,CASSRPGTGDYEQYF,TGTGCCAGCAGCCGTCCGGGGACAGGGGACTACGAGCAGTACTTC
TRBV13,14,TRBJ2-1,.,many,CASSLVGALRQEVF,TGTGCCAGCAGCTTAGTTGGGGCCCTTAGACAAGAGGTCTTC
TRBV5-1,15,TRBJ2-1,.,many,CASSLGLWGANEQFF,TGCGCCAGCAGCTTGGGTCTCTGGGGGGCCAATGAGCAGTTCTTC
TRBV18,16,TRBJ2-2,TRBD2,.,CASSPRTSGSAGELFF,TGTGCCAGCTCACCACGGACTAGCGGGAGTGCCGGGGAGCTGTTTTTT
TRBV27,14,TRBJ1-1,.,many,CASSTRVFQGQAFF,TGTGCCAGCAGTACACGGGTATTTCAGGGCCAAGCTTTCTTT
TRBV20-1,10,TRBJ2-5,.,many,CSARQETQYF,TGCAGTGCTAGACAAGAGACCCAGTACTTC
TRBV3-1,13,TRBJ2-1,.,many,CASSPPLQDEQFF,TGTGCCAGCAGCCCACCCCTACAAGATGAGCAGTTCTTC
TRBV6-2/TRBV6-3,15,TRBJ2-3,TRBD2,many,CASSFAGGTTDTQYF,TGTGCCAGCAGTTTCGCGGGAGGCACCACAGATACGCAGTATTTT
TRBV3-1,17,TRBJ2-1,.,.,CASSQDSGGGIYNEQFF,TGTGCCAGCAGCCAAGATAGTGGCGGCGGGATTTACAATGAGCAGTTCTTC
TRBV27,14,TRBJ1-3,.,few,CASSMDGGRNTIYF,TGTGCCAGCTCCATGGACGGCGGAAGAAACACCATATATTTT
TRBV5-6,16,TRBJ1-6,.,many,CASSYISGRGSSPLHF,TGTGCCAGCAGCTATATCTCAGGACGAGGTAGTTCACCCCTCCACTTT
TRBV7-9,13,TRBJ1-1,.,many,CASSLGFSTEAFF,TGTGCCAGCAGCTTAGGGTTCTCCACTGAAGCTTTCTTT
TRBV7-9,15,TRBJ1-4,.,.,CASSPHKTPEGKLFF,TGTGCCAGCAGCCCCCATAAAACACCAGAGGGAAAACTGTTTTTT
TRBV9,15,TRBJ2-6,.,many,CASSVATSGANVLTF,TGTGCCAGCAGCGTAGCGACCTCTGGGGCCAACGTCCTGACTTTC
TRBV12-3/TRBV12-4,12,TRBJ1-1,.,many,CASSSRYTEAFF,TGTGCCAGCAGTTCCAGGTACACTGAAGCTTTCTTT
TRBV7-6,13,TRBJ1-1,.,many,CASSRRENTEAFF,TGTGCCAGCAGCAGACGGGAGAACACTGAAGCTTTCTTT
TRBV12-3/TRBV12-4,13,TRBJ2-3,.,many,CASRESSTDTQYF,TGTGCCAGCAGGGAGTCTAGCACAGATACGCAGTATTTT
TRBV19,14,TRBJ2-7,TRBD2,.,CASSVGLASYEQYF,TGTGCCAGTAGTGTCGGACTAGCGAGCTACGAGCAGTACTTC
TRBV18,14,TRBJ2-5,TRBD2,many,CASSPGGVLETQYF,TGTGCCAGCTCACCGGGAGGGGTCTTAGAGACCCAGTACTTC
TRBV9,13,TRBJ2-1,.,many,CASSVIGENEQFF,TGTGCCAGCAGCGTAATAGGGGAAAATGAGCAGTTCTTC
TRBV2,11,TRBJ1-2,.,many,CASSETYGYTF,TGTGCCAGCAGTGAGACCTATGGCTACACCTTC